The entry that follows covers one T cell receptor beta chain sequence. Its antigen is as yet unknown. This specimen comes from a study of beta chain features in type 1 diabetes. Study details: The patients were much like the healthy donors in age, gender and cell yields.

TCRB transcripts that were expressed got sequenced, as all of the isolated RNA had been reverse transcribed. Here immunoSEQ multiplex PCR was the method, and the copy in TCRdb shows in-frame clones only, minus some. The table records over 40,000 clones, 65% to 70% of them present only once. Trimming stripped 0 bases from V and 3 bases from J, with 8 bases between. The germline gives CDR1 LGHNA, CDR2 YSLEER. The length of the CDR3 is 14 residues. Regarding the study as a whole: TCRB CDR3 length was moderately but significantly reduced in all four CD4+ subsets of Type 1 diabetes patients.

This receptor was identified in a man aged 30-40 years with type 1 diabetes. Some clones in this sample may be carry-over from other donors' samples. This chain uses TRBV4-3 with TRBJ1-2, with D hard to call. Source material: Tregs from blood. CDR3 DNA: TGCGCCAGCAGCCAAGATCCAGGATACTATGGCTACACCTTC. It translates to CASSQDPGYYGYTF.